A selection of T cell receptor beta chains follows, all from one sample in a study of blood T cells in healthy people across ages. TCRdb itself ran the 5' RACE reads through MiXCR, one entry per CDR3 protein. This sample yields 1.5 million to 2 million distinct CDR3 sequences, of which 28% are seen a single time; 7.7% belongs to the top ten. Sequenced material: blood. Every receptor here comes from a woman in her thirties in good health. Both conserved end residues are part of each CDR3. Fields, in order: J gene, V gene, CDR3 length, D gene, clone size, CDR3 DNA, CDR3 protein. D genes are given only for firm matches. Expanded clones get a size class; other rows say once, few or many, or leave the size out.

>TRBJ2-1|TRBV5-1|15|TRBD1|.
TGCGCCAGCAGCCAACAGGGGGCATCCGGCAATGAGCAGTTCTTC
CASSQQGASGNEQFF
>TRBJ2-2|TRBV7-9|15|.|.
TGTGCCAGCAGCTTAGTTTACACCGAACCCGGGGAGCTGTTTTTT
CASSLVYTEPGELFF
>TRBJ2-5|TRBV24-1|13|.|few
TGTGCCACCAGTGAAGGACAGTCATCGACCCAGTACTTC
CATSEGQSSTQYF
>TRBJ2-7|TRBV27|8|.|few
TGTTTAACCTACGAGCAGTACTTC
CLTYEQYF
>TRBJ2-3|TRBV27|14|TRBD2|.
TGTGCCAGCAGGGAGCGGGGCCGCACAGATACACAGTATTTT
CASRERGRTDTQYF
>TRBJ2-7|TRBV6-2/TRBV6-3|14|.|few
TGTGCCAGCAGTTACCTCAGGAACTCCTACGAGCAGTACTTC
CASSYLRNSYEQYF
>TRBJ2-7|TRBV7-2|14|TRBD2|many
TGTGCCAGCAGCCTAACTAGCGGACTCTACGAGCAGTACTTC
CASSLTSGLYEQYF
>TRBJ2-7|TRBV10-3|15|TRBD2|.
TGTGCCATCAGTGAGTCTACCAGCGGGAGTCACGAGCAGTACTTC
CAISESTSGSHEQYF
>TRBJ2-1|TRBV20-1|11|.|once
TGCAGTGCCCCAGGTCGAAATGAGCAGTTCTTC
CSAPGRNEQFF
>TRBJ1-2|TRBV5-1|14|.|.
TGCGCCAGCAGCTTGGAACTGCGGGACTATAGCTACACCTTC
CASSLELRDYSYTF
>TRBJ1-2|TRBV3-1|13|.|.
TGTGCCAGCAGCCTCGGTATTCGCTATGGCCACACCTTC
CASSLGIRYGHTF
>TRBJ2-3|TRBV7-9|17|TRBD2|.
TGTGCCAGCAGCTTAATTTGGAGCGGGGGGGCAGCGGATACGCAGTATTTT
CASSLIWSGGAADTQYF
>TRBJ2-5|TRBV6-5|11|.|few
TGTGCCAGCACCCAAGGACAGACCCAGTACTTC
CASTQGQTQYF
>TRBJ1-2|TRBV12-3/TRBV12-4|13|.|.
TGTGCCAGCGAACCATTGGGGGCGCGGGGCTACACCTTC
CASEPLGARGYTF
>TRBJ2-1|TRBV7-2|14|TRBD2|few
TGTGCCAGCAGCCTATCTAGCGGGAGGTATGAGCAGTTCTTC
CASSLSSGRYEQFF
>TRBJ2-1|TRBV28|15|.|.
TGTGCCAGCAGTTTCGTATCAATAACAGGAAATGAGCAGTTCTTC
CASSFVSITGNEQFF
>TRBJ2-1|TRBV9|16|TRBD2|.
TGTGCCAGCAGCGTGCGACTAGCGGGGAACGTCAATGAGCAGTTCTTC
CASSVRLAGNVNEQFF
>TRBJ1-2|TRBV2|14|.|.
TGTGCCAGCAGTGGTACACAGGGAACGTATGGCTACACCTTC
CASSGTQGTYGYTF
>TRBJ1-2|TRBV7-9|16|TRBD1|few
TGTGCCAGCAGCTTATCCCTCCGGACAGGAAACTATGGCTACACCTTC
CASSLSLRTGNYGYTF
>TRBJ2-1|TRBV28|15|.|.
TGTGCCAGCCGAACAGGTGGTTCCTCCTGCAATGAGCAGTTCTTC
CASRTGGSSCNEQFF
>TRBJ2-7|TRBV28|17|TRBD2|few
TGTGCCAGCAGTTTCGGGACTAGCGGGGGGGCCATCTACGAGCAGTACTTC
CASSFGTSGGAIYEQYF
>TRBJ2-7|TRBV6-5|15|.|many
TGTGCCAGCAGTAAAGTAGCGGCACACTCCTACGAGCAGTACTTC
CASSKVAAHSYEQYF
>TRBJ2-7|TRBV12-3/TRBV12-4|17|TRBD2|many
TGTGCCAGCAGCCCTCTTCATTATAGCGGGAGAAACAGCGAGCAGTACTTC
CASSPLHYSGRNSEQYF
>TRBJ2-1|TRBV29-1|14|.|.
TGCGGATCGAGACAGGGCGGGATCTACAATGAGCAGTTCTTC
CGSRQGGIYNEQFF
>TRBJ2-4|TRBV11-2|14|.|few
TGTGCCAGCAGCCTTCTCGATCCAGGGGACATTCAGTACTTC
CASSLLDPGDIQYF
>TRBJ2-4|TRBV27|13|.|.
TGTGCCAGCAGCCGGGGCAGGACAAACATTCAGTACTTC
CASSRGRTNIQYF
>TRBJ1-1|TRBV7-2|13|.|few
TGTGCCAGCAGCCTCCTTAGCCCTAGGGCAGCTTTCTTT
CASSLLSPRAAFF
>TRBJ1-4|TRBV7-9|12|.|.
TGTGCCAGCAGCCAGATTAATGAAAAACTGTTTTTT
CASSQINEKLFF
>TRBJ2-7|TRBV12-3/TRBV12-4|14|.|many
TGTGCCAGCAGCCGAGAATGGAGCTCCTACGAGCAGTACTTC
CASSREWSSYEQYF
>TRBJ2-7|TRBV4-3|15|.|.
TGCGCCAGCAGCCGATCCGGGACGGATTCCTACGAGCAGTACTTC
CASSRSGTDSYEQYF
>TRBJ2-3|TRBV7-6|17|.|.
TGTGCCAGCACCCTAGGGGGTCAGGGTCGGATCACAGATACGCAGTATTTT
CASTLGGQGRITDTQYF
>TRBJ1-4|TRBV7-6|18|TRBD1|.
TGTGCCAGCAGCTTAGTCGCGGACAGGGTTGGTGCTAATGAAAAACTGTTTTTT
CASSLVADRVGANEKLFF
>TRBJ2-7|TRBV7-2|12|TRBD1|many
TGTGCCAGCAGCGCCCACAGGGGCGAGCAGTACTTC
CASSAHRGEQYF
>TRBJ1-6|TRBV11-2|14|TRBD1|.
TGTGCCAGCAGCTTTTTGACAGGGAATTCACCCCTCCACTTT
CASSFLTGNSPLHF
>TRBJ2-7|TRBV10-1|11|TRBD1|many
TGCGCCAGCAGTGGGACAGGGAAGCAGTACTTC
CASSGTGKQYF
>TRBJ1-4|TRBV15|15|.|few
TGTGCCACCAGCAGAGAATCGGGCCAAATGGGCAAACTGTTTTTT
CATSRESGQMGKLFF
>TRBJ2-1|TRBV2|17|TRBD2|.
TGTGCCAGCAGTGAATTGGCGGGGGGCCCTTCGGGCAATGAGCAGTTCTTC
CASSELAGGPSGNEQFF
>TRBJ1-4|TRBV5-1|15|TRBD1|many
TGCGCCAGCAGCTTGGCCTTGCAGGGGGGAGAAAAACTGTTTTTT
CASSLALQGGEKLFF
>TRBJ1-2|TRBV20-1|13|.|.
TGCAGTGCTAGTCAGGGAGGGGACTATGGCTACACCTTC
CSASQGGDYGYTF
>TRBJ1-2|TRBV10-3|14|.|.
TGTGCCATCAGTGAGTCTTCCAGGGACTATGGCTACACCTTC
CAISESSRDYGYTF
>TRBJ2-7|TRBV6-1|14|.|many
TGTGCCAGCAGTGAAGACAGGGCGCCCTACGAGCAGTACTTC
CASSEDRAPYEQYF
>TRBJ1-1|TRBV4-2|14|.|few
TGTGCCAGCAGCCAAAGGTCAGGGAACACTGAAGCTTTCTTT
CASSQRSGNTEAFF
>TRBJ1-5|TRBV20-1|12|.|.
TGCAGTGCGCCATATCAAGGTCAGCCCCAGCATTTT
CSAPYQGQPQHF
>TRBJ1-2|TRBV7-2|13|TRBD1|.
TGTGCCGGCAGCTCCGGGACAGTCTATGGCTACACCTTC
CAGSSGTVYGYTF
>TRBJ2-1|TRBV15|14|.|.
TGTGCCACCAGCAGAGACTGGGCAATCAATGAGCAGTTCTTC
CATSRDWAINEQFF
>TRBJ1-2|TRBV12-3/TRBV12-4|16|TRBD1|few
TGTGCCAGCAGTCCCGACAGGGTATTAGCTAACTATGGCTACACCTTC
CASSPDRVLANYGYTF
>TRBJ2-2|TRBV12-3/TRBV12-4|15|.|.
TGTGCCAGCACCCCGGGTGGGCCCAGTACCGGGGAGCTGTTTTTT
CASTPGGPSTGELFF